This T cell receptor (beta chain) is from a study of patients and donors after allogeneic stem cell transplantation. In this sample, this clonotype turned up a few times. Each CDR3 protein gets one entry after TCRdb re-called the RT-PCR reads with MiXCR. The sample contains over 150,000 distinct CDR3 sequences, roughly 31% of which appear only once. Germline CDR1 and CDR2: SEHNR and FQNEAQ (reference sequence). The CDR3 extends over 15 amino acids. With 3 bases removed from V and 6 bases from J, the gap between germline ends came to 14 bases. The sample was blood, either unsorted or a sorted T cell fraction (not recorded which). The chain joins TRBV7-9 to TRBJ2-2; D is perhaps TRBD1 (6 bases). The receptor comes from a human donor who was either an allogeneic HSCT recipient or a stem cell or donor lymphocyte infusion donor (not recorded which). It is not recorded whose cells these are; they may come from a transplant donor. CDR3 region: CASSFRGGRAGELFF. The CDR3 DNA follows: TGTGCCAGCAGCTTCAGAGGGGGAAGGGCCGGGGAGCTGTTTTTT.